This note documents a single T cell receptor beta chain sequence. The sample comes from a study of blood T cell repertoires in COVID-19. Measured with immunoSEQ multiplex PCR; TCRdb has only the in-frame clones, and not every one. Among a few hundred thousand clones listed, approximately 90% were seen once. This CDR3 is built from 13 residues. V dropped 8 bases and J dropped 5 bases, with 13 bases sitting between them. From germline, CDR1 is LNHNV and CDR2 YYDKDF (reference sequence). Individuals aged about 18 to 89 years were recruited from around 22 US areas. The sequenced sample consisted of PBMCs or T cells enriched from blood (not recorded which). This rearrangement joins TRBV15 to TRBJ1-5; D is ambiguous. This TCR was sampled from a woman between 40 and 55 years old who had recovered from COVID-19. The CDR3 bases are TGTGCCACCTCAACCGACACGTATCAGCCCCAGCATTTT. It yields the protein CATSTDTYQPQHF.